The 23 T cell receptor beta chains reported below all come from one sample, sequenced in a study of beta chain features in type 1 diabetes. Findings and caveats of the study: Shortening that was moderate but significant affected the TCRB CDR3s of Type 1 diabetes patients in all four CD4+ subsets.

Since all of the isolated RNA was reverse transcribed, expressed TCRB transcripts were what got sequenced. Some clones are missing from TCRdb's copy, which holds only in-frame ones; the method was immunoSEQ multiplex PCR. This sample has 250,000 to 300,000 clones, with more than 13% found just once. No antigens are known for them. The sequenced sample was naive CD4+ T cells from blood. Receptors originate from a man younger than 45 with type 1 diabetes.

This sequence joins TRBV27 and TRBJ2-5; D possibly corresponds to TRBD2 (7 bases). Germline V lookup: CDR1 MNHEY, CDR2 SMNVEV (reference sequence). V was pared by 6 bases and J by 7 bases, with 21 bases between. The CDR3 sequence is 15 residues long. CDR3 protein: CASREFGGAQGTQYF. DNA for the CDR3: TGTGCCAGCAGAGAGTTTGGGGGGGCCCAGGGGACCCAGTACTTC.

This chain uses TRBV5-1 with TRBJ2-2; TRBD1 agrees at 7 bases. The CDR3 spans 17 residues. After removal of 4 bases from V and 2 bases from J, the junction contained 11 bases not matched to a gene. Germline V gene data show CDR1 as SGHRS and CDR2 as YFSETQ. CDR3 DNA sequence: TGCGCCAGCAGCGGAAACCTCGGGACAGCTAACACCGGGGAGCTGTTTTTT. Translated: CASSGNLGTANTGELFF.

There are a few counts of this clone. J is TRBJ2-7 and V is TRBV30; 10 bases fit TRBD2. Trimming took 0 bases from V and 3 from J; bases not matched to a gene: 14. The germline CDR1 and CDR2 sequences are GTSNPN and SVGIG (reference sequence). There are 18 residues in the CDR3. CDR3 sequence reads: CAWSVSLAGEMEGYEQYF. CDR3 DNA sequence: TGTGCCTGGAGTGTAAGCCTAGCGGGAGAAATGGAGGGCTACGAGCAGTACTTC. The entire variable domain, with the rest obtained from reference TRBV30 and TRBJ2-7, is as follows: SQTIHQWPATLVQPVGSPLSLECTVEGTSNPNLYWYRQAAGRGLQLLFYSVGIGQISSEVPQNLSASRPQDRQFILSSKKLLLSDSGFYLCAWSVSLAGEMEGYEQYFGPGTRLTVT.

The rearrangement joins TRBV9 to TRBJ1-1; D gene ambiguous. The germline V gene has CDR1 SGDLS and CDR2 YYNGEE. The CDR3 length is 14 residues. V lost 4 bases and J lost 0, with 10 bases in between. The CDR3 protein is CASSPSGVNTEAFF. The DNA of the CDR3 is TGTGCCAGCAGCCCCTCGGGAGTGAACACTGAAGCTTTCTTT. The complete variable domain, with remaining parts taken from reference TRBV9 and TRBJ1-1, reads DSGVTQTPKHLITATGQRVTLRCSPRSGDLSVYWYQQSLDQGLQFLIQYYNGEERAKGNILERFSAQQFPDLHSELNLSSLELGDSALYFCASSPSGVNTEAFFGQGTRLTVV.

V and J are TRBV2 and TRBJ1-5; no firm D call. The CDR3 consists of 15 residues. With 1 base removed from V and 3 bases from J, the gap between germline ends came to 10 bases. From germline, CDR1 is SNHLY and CDR2 FYNNEI. The CDR3 DNA reads as TGTGCCAGCAGTGAAGGTGGCAGTACCAATCAGCCCCAGCATTTT. As protein: CASSEGGSTNQPQHF.

The chain employs TRBV20-1 and TRBJ2-1; D remains unclear. CDR3 length: 11 amino acids. CDR1 DFQATT and CDR2 SNEGSKA come from the germline V gene (reference sequence). Trimming left V 2 bases short and J 8 bases short, with 7 bases between. The CDR3 bases are TGCAGTGCTAGATTTAGCTATGAGCAGTTCTTC. Its protein is CSARFSYEQFF.

Only a few counts were recorded for this clone. The chain has TRBV4-1 and TRBJ2-1, with a tentative D call TRBD1 (6 bases). Trimming took off 11 bases at V and 4 bases at J, with 18 bases between the two ends. The germline V gene has CDR1 MGHRA and CDR2 YSYEKL. The CDR3 totals 14 residues. Here the CDR3 DNA reads TGCGCCTCAGCACGCAGGACAGCGTACAATGAGCAGTTCTTC. Amino acid sequence: CASARRTAYNEQFF.

This clone was counted a few times. This chain joins TRBV5-6 and TRBJ1-1; TRBD1 matches at 10 bases. Germline values: CDR1 SGHDT, CDR2 YYEEEE. V dropped 3 bases and J dropped 1; count of bases not matched to a gene: 3. This CDR3 contains 15 residues. The CDR3 is CASSSTGGSNTEAFF. CDR3 in DNA: TGTGCCAGCAGCTCGACAGGGGGCTCGAACACTGAAGCTTTCTTT.

This clone occurred a few times. The rearrangement joins TRBV30 to TRBJ2-7; D perhaps matches TRBD1 (6 bases). Germline V gene data show CDR1 as GTSNPN and CDR2 as SVGIG (reference sequence). CDR3 length: 13 amino acids. V was shortened by 4 bases and J by 6 bases, with 16 bases between the two germline ends. The chain's CDR3 is CAWTGQPSGEQYF. The CDR3 nucleotides are TGTGCCTGGACCGGACAGCCCTCCGGCGAGCAGTACTTC.

The chain recombines TRBV6-6 with TRBJ2-5; 8 bases match TRBD2. The CDR3 runs 15 residues. Looked up from germline, CDR1 is MNHNY and CDR2 is SVGAGI (reference sequence). With 2 bases clipped from V and 1 base from J, the junction kept 3 bases outside the gene matches. This CDR3 is CASSYTGTSQETQYF. CDR3 sequence (DNA): TGTGCCAGCAGTTACACCGGGACTAGCCAAGAGACCCAGTACTTC.

This chain connects TRBV20-1 to TRBJ2-7; D remains ambiguous. The V gene lost 5 bases and the J gene lost 3 bases, with 5 bases spanning the gap. This CDR3 has 10 amino acids. Per germline, CDR1 DFQATT and CDR2 SNEGSKA (reference sequence). The CDR3: CSALNYEQYF. For the CDR3, the DNA is TGCAGTGCTCTAAACTACGAGCAGTACTTC.

V gene TRBV6-6 combines with J gene TRBJ2-4, with D perhaps matching TRBD1 (6 bases). V was trimmed by 4 bases and J by 10 bases, leaving 8 bases between them. CDR3 size: 11 residues. CDR1 is MNHNY, CDR2 SVGAGI, per germline (reference sequence). CDR3 bases: TGTGCCAGCAGTTTAGGACAGATTCAGTACTTC. Translation gives CASSLGQIQYF.

This clone was seen a handful of times. The V and J genes are TRBV2 and TRBJ2-2; no clear D. The CDR3 is 16 amino acids. Per germline, CDR1 SNHLY and CDR2 FYNNEI. V was cut by 6 bases and J by 3 bases, with 17 bases left in between. CDR3 sequence reads: CASSSLTQVHTGELFF. CDR3 in DNA: TGTGCCAGCAGCTCCCTCACCCAGGTTCACACCGGGGAGCTGTTTTTT. Full variable domain (outside the CDR3, taken from reference TRBV2 and TRBJ2-2): EPEVTQTPSHQVTQMGQEVILRCVPISNHLYFYWYRQILGQKVEFLVSFYNNEISEKSEIFDDQFSVERPDGSNFTLKIRSTKLEDSAMYFCASSSLTQVHTGELFFGEGSRLTVL.

This clone was found a few times. J is TRBJ1-2 and V is TRBV7-9, with a possible D match to TRBD1 (6 bases). The germline V and J ends were trimmed by 5 bases and 4 bases, with 8 bases remaining between them. The V gene's germline CDR1 is SEHNR and CDR2 FQNEAQ (reference sequence). The CDR3 has 12 residues. The CDR3 sequence is CASSGTSYGYTF. The CDR3 nucleotides are TGTGCCAGCAGCGGGACAAGCTATGGCTACACCTTC.

The sample holds a few counts of this clone. The chain is built from TRBV7-9 and TRBJ1-3, with a possible D match to TRBD1 (5 bases). The ends were cut back, 5 bases at V and 0 bases at J, with 11 bases in the middle. Germline V gene sequence: CDR1 SEHNR, CDR2 FQNEAQ (reference sequence). The CDR3 spans 15 residues. CDR3: CASSLTGASGNTIYF. CDR3 DNA: TGTGCCAGCAGCCTTACAGGCGCCTCTGGAAACACCATATATTTT.

The V and J genes are TRBV28 and TRBJ1-1, with 7 positions matching TRBD1. This CDR3 has 13 amino acids. After removal of 6 bases from V and 8 bases from J, the junction contained 9 bases not matched to a gene. Germline V gene lookup returns CDR1 MDHEN and CDR2 SYDVKM. CDR3 protein: CASRPHTGAEAFF. CDR3 DNA sequence: TGTGCCAGCAGGCCTCACACAGGGGCCGAAGCTTTCTTT.

The chain couples TRBV20-1 to TRBJ2-7; D uncertain. The CDR3 is made up of 11 amino acids. Germline loops: CDR1 DFQATT, CDR2 SNEGSKA (reference sequence). V was trimmed by 5 bases and J by 6 bases, leaving 11 bases between them. This CDR3 is CSAGGSGEQYF. The CDR3 DNA sequence: TGCAGTGCTGGTGGTAGTGGCGAGCAGTACTTC.

The chain employs TRBV28 and TRBJ1-5, with D possibly TRBD1 on 6 matching bases. CDR3 length equals 13 residues. The germline V gene encodes CDR1 MDHEN and CDR2 SYDVKM. V was trimmed by 8 bases and J by 5 bases, leaving 13 bases between them. The CDR3 sequence: CASYGTLYQPQHF. The CDR3 nucleotides read TGTGCCAGCTACGGGACACTATATCAGCCCCAGCATTTT.

This clone was detected only a few times. This chain links TRBV2 with TRBJ2-1; D may be TRBD1 (5 bases). Germline values: CDR1 SNHLY, CDR2 FYNNEI. The CDR3 covers 16 residues. The germline V and J ends were trimmed by 6 bases and 6 bases, with 21 bases remaining between them. This CDR3 is CASRALIGAPSNEQFF. The CDR3 DNA reads as TGTGCCAGCAGGGCACTAATTGGGGCCCCCTCCAATGAGCAGTTCTTC.

J is TRBJ2-5 and V is TRBV7-8, with TRBD1 matching over 7 bases. The CDR3 length is 15 residues. The germline V gene has CDR1 SGHVS and CDR2 FQNEAQ. V lost 2 bases and J lost 2; bases outside the gene matches: 5. CDR3 sequence (DNA): TGTGCCAGCAGCTTACTGGGACAGCTGCAAGAGACCCAGTACTTC. It specifies CASSLLGQLQETQYF.

The chain recombines TRBV28 with TRBJ2-5, with D possibly matching TRBD2 (6 bases). Germline CDR1 and CDR2: MDHEN and SYDVKM. The CDR3 is 13 amino acids. Trimming stripped 5 bases from V and 1 base from J, with 8 bases between. CDR3 protein: CASSRAGQETQYF. The CDR3 coding sequence is TGTGCCAGCAGTAGAGCGGGCCAAGAGACCCAGTACTTC.

About this clone itself: Other nucleotide sequences in the sample specify the same CDR3. The rearrangement uses TRBV15 and TRBJ2-7, with D unresolved. The CDR3 extends over 13 amino acids. Germline V gives CDR1 LNHNV, CDR2 YYDKDF (reference sequence). Trimming removed 0 bases from V and 3 bases from J, with 6 bases in between. Written as DNA, the CDR3 is TGTGCCACCAGCAGAGATCTCAGCTACGAGCAGTACTTC. Protein sequence: CATSRDLSYEQYF.

The J gene is TRBJ2-1, the V gene TRBV28; TRBD2 matches at 12 bases. The CDR3 contains 15 residues. V was pared by 5 bases and J by 6 bases, with 5 bases of the junction left unmatched. The germline CDR1 and CDR2 sequences are MDHEN and SYDVKM. CDR3: CASSQLAGGRNEQFF. Written as DNA, the CDR3 is TGTGCCAGCAGTCAACTAGCGGGAGGACGCAATGAGCAGTTCTTC. Looking up the rest from reference TRBV28 and TRBJ2-1 gives the full variable domain: DVKVTQSSRYLVKRTGEKVFLECVQDMDHENMFWYRQDPGLGLRLIYFSYDVKMKEKGDIPEGYSVSREKKERFSLILESASTNQTSMYLCASSQLAGGRNEQFFGPGTRLTVL.